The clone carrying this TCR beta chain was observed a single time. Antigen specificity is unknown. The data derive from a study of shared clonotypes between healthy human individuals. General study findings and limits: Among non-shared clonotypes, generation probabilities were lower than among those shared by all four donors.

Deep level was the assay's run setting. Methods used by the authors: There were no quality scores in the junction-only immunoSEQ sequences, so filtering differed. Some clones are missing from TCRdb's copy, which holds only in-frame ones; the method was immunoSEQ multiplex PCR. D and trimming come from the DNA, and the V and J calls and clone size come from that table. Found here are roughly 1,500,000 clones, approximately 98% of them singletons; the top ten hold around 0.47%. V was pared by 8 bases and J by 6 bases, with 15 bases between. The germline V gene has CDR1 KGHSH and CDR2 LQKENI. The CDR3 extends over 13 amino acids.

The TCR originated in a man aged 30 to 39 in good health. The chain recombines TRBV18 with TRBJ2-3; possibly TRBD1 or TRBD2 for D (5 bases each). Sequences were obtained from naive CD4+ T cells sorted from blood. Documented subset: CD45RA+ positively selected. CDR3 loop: CASLGGSGDTQYF. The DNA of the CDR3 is TGTGCCAGCCTCGGCGGGTCAGGGGATACGCAGTATTTT.